This T cell receptor beta chain was documented in a study of HIV-infected patients and healthy controls. This clonotype was seen ten or more times. CDR3 length equals 13 residues. Trimming removed 2 bases at V and 8 bases at J, with 15 bases between. Germline V gene sequence: CDR1 SQVTM, CDR2 ANQGSEA. TCRdb recomputed calls from the 5' RACE reads with MiXCR, one row per CDR3 protein. The sample holds around 58,000 distinct CDR3 sequences, 15% to 20% seen once. The sample taken for sequencing was CD4+ T cells from blood. The V and J genes are TRBV29-1 and TRBJ1-1, with a weak D call TRBD1 (6 bases). This sequence was found in a human donor in good health. The CDR3 protein is CSVETGRFAEAFF. For the CDR3, the DNA is TGCAGCGTTGAAACAGGGCGATTTGCCGAAGCTTTCTTT.